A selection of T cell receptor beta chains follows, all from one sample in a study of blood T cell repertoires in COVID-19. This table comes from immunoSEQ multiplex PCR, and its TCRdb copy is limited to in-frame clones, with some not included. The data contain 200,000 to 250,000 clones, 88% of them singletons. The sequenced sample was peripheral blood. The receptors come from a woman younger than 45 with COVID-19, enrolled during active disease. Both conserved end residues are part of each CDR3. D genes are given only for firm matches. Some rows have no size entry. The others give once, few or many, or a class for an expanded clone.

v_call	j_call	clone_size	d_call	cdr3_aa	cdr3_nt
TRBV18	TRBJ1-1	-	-	CASSPPQLSSGTEAFF	TGTGCCAGCTCACCACCGCAGTTGAGTTCGGGCACTGAAGCTTTCTTT
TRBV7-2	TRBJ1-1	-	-	CASSFSGVSNTEAFF	TGTGCCAGCAGCTTCTCCGGGGTCTCGAACACTGAAGCTTTCTTT
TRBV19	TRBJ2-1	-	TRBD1	CASSIGWQGANEQFF	TGTGCCAGTAGTATAGGGTGGCAGGGGGCGAATGAGCAGTTCTTC
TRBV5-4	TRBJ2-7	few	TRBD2	CASSAGLAGGEQYF	TGTGCCAGCAGCGCGGGACTAGCGGGGGGCGAGCAGTACTTC
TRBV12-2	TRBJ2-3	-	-	CASREGGHSTDTQYF	TGTGCAAGTCGCGAGGGGGGGCACAGCACAGATACGCAGTATTTT
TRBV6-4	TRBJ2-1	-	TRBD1	CASSVDRGSYNEQFF	TGTGCCAGCAGTGTCGACAGGGGGTCCTACAATGAGCAGTTCTTC
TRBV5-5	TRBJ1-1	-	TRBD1	CASSLRQGPFTEAFF	TGTGCCAGCAGCCTTCGACAGGGCCCCTTTACCGAAGCTTTCTTT
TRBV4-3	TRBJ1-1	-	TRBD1	CASSPIQGAHTEAFF	TGCGCCAGCAGCCCAATACAGGGGGCGCACACTGAAGCTTTCTTT
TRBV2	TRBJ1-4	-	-	CASSEPQGTTTNEKLFF	TGTGCCAGCAGTGAACCCCAGGGTACAACAACTAATGAAAAACTGTTTTTT
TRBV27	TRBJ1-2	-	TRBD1	CASRTTGSNYGYTF	TGTGCCAGCAGGACGACAGGGAGCAACTATGGCTACACCTTC
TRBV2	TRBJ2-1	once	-	CASRLAYEQFF	TGTGCCAGCAGACTAGCCTATGAGCAGTTCTTC
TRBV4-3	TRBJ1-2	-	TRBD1	CASSQASADRENYGYTF	TGCGCCAGCAGCCAAGCCTCTGCGGACAGGGAGAACTATGGCTACACCTTC
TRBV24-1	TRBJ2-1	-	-	CATSEAGAAVSYNEQFF	TGTGCCACCAGTGAGGCCGGTGCGGCGGTCTCCTACAATGAGCAGTTCTTC
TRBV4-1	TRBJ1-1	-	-	CASSQDSRGNTEAFF	TGCGCCAGCAGCCAAGATTCAAGGGGGAACACTGAAGCTTTCTTT
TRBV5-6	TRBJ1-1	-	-	CASWRGMSTEAFF	TGTGCCAGCTGGCGGGGGATGAGCACTGAAGCTTTCTTT
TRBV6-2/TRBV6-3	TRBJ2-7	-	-	CASSYSSRSYEQYF	TGTGCCAGCAGTTACTCGAGCCGGTCCTACGAGCAGTACTTC
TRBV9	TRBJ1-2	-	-	CASSSGGGYFYGYTF	TGTGCCAGCAGCTCCGGCGGTGGATATTTTTATGGCTACACCTTC
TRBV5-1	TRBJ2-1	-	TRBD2	CASSLGTSSNEQFF	TGCGCCAGCAGCTTGGGGACTAGCTCGAATGAGCAGTTCTTC
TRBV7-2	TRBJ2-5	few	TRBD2	CASSLETSIETQYF	TGTGCCAGCAGCTTAGAGACTAGCATTGAGACCCAGTACTTC
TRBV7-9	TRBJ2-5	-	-	CASSSTTGETQYF	TGTGCCAGCAGCTCTACGACGGGAGAGACCCAGTACTTC
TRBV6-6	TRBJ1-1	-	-	CATLESGYTEAFF	TGTGCCACCCTAGAGTCTGGATACACTGAAGCTTTCTTT
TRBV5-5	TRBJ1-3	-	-	CASSTTGNTIYF	TGTGCCAGCAGCACCACAGGAAACACCATATATTTT
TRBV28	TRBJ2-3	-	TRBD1	CASSTPWTGATDTQYF	TGTGCCAGCAGCACCCCCTGGACAGGGGCTACAGATACGCAGTATTTT
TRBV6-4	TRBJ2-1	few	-	CASSDRDNNEQFF	TGTGCCAGCAGTGACCGGGACAACAATGAGCAGTTCTTC
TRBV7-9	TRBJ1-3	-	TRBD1	CASSQTGGAGNTIYF	TGTGCCAGCAGCCAGACAGGGGGCGCTGGAAACACCATATATTTT
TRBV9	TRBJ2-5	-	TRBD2	CASSVGSGREPQYF	TGTGCCAGCAGCGTAGGAAGCGGGAGGGAACCCCAGTACTTC
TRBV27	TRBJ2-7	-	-	CASSPRLRGGYEQYF	TGTGCCAGCAGTCCCCGGCTCAGGGGTGGCTACGAGCAGTACTTC
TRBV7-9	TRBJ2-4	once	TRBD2	CASSSLAGVNIQYF	TGTGCCAGCAGCTCACTAGCGGGAGTAAACATTCAGTACTTC
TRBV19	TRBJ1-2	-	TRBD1	CASSIASGGRQGARGYTF	TGTGCCAGTAGTATAGCAAGTGGGGGTAGACAGGGGGCGCGCGGCTACACCTTC
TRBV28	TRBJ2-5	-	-	CASSGQFGLALETQYF	TGTGCCAGCAGTGGGCAATTCGGACTTGCCCTAGAGACCCAGTACTTC
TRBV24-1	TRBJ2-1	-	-	CATSERYYNEQFF	TGTGCCACCAGTGAACGGTACTACAATGAGCAGTTCTTC
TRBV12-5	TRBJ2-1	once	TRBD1	CASGIGTGDYNEQFF	TGTGCTAGTGGCATCGGGACAGGGGATTACAATGAGCAGTTCTTC
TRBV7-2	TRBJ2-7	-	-	CASSLARSTYEQYF	TGTGCCAGCAGCTTAGCGAGGTCGACCTACGAGCAGTACTTC
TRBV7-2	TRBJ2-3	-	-	CASSLDAVADTQYF	TGTGCCAGCAGCTTAGATGCGGTGGCAGATACGCAGTATTTT
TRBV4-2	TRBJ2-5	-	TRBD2	CASSQGASGSSGQETQYF	TGTGCCAGCAGCCAAGGGGCTAGCGGGTCTTCCGGCCAGGAGACCCAGTACTTC
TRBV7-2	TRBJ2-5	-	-	CASSLFVGQQETQYF	TGTGCCAGCAGCTTATTCGTCGGACAACAAGAGACCCAGTACTTC
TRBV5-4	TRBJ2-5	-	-	CASSLTGPGETQYF	TGTGCCAGCAGCTTAACAGGGCCGGGGGAGACCCAGTACTTC
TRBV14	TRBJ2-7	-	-	CASSRPLGASSEQYF	TGTGCCAGCAGCCGGCCCTTGGGGGCAAGTAGCGAGCAGTACTTC
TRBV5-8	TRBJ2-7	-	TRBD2	CASSVTRGGVDEQYF	TGTGCCAGCAGCGTTACTCGGGGGGGGGTCGACGAGCAGTACTTC